The rows below give T cell receptor beta chains drawn from one sample of a study of T cell responses to AZD1222 COVID-19 vaccine. Repertoires were generated with immunoSEQ multiplex PCR, while TCRdb's copy carries only in-frame clones and drops some. The profile covers over 150,000 clones, with 92% appearing a single time and 1.6% taken by the ten largest. Sequenced material: peripheral blood, taken on day 0 of AZD1222 vaccination. Every receptor here comes from an adult in good health. CDR3s leave out the opening cysteine and the closing phenylalanine or tryptophan. The order of the fields is J gene, V gene, CDR3 protein.

TRBJ2-1 | TRBV18 | ASSLAQYNEQF
TRBJ1-3 | TRBV7-2 | ASSLEANLAIY
TRBJ2-3 | TRBV2 | ASMIPVKDTQY
TRBJ2-7 | TRBV6-5 | ASSHEGSGRYEQY
TRBJ2-1 | TRBV7-3 | ASSLLSSGEQF
TRBJ1-4 | TRBV7-2 | ASSLEQINEKLF
TRBJ1-1 | TRBV4-1 | ASSQDRQFTEAF
TRBJ2-1 | TRBV19 | ASSPGQGQGLVF
TRBJ1-2 | TRBV30 | AWSTGGSQGYT
TRBJ2-2 | TRBV6-4 | ASSEAGGTGELF
TRBJ1-1 | TRBV5-1 | ASSLEGNTEAF
TRBJ2-7 | TRBV2 | AIHSFGTGAFEQY
TRBJ1-1 | TRBV6-5 | ASSYGGGTNTEAF
TRBJ2-7 | TRBV5-4 | ASSPPGLAEKQY
TRBJ2-7 | TRBV7-9 | ASSLLSGGTSYEQY
TRBJ1-6 | TRBV4-3 | ASSQDYPGRPRSPLH
TRBJ2-1 | TRBV7-8 | ASSSTRLAPSYNEQF
TRBJ2-5 | TRBV6-1 | ASSEAGRERETQY
TRBJ1-2 | TRBV18 | ASSPRRDRGHGYT
TRBJ2-1 | TRBV5-5 | ASSLMSGLERNEQF
TRBJ2-7 | TRBV6-6 | ASSYSPGTYEQY
TRBJ1-1 | TRBV4-3 | ASSRTDSYTEAF
TRBJ2-7 | TRBV27 | ASSRDTSYEQY
TRBJ2-7 | TRBV7-9 | ASSQTSRVYEQY